The present TCR delta chain was sequenced within a study of gamma-delta chains in newborns, infants, children. Study summary: Polyclonal expansion of innate γδ T cells after birth follows microbial exposure.

In germline, CDR1 is GEAIGNYY, CDR2 EKD. This CDR3 is 19 amino acids long. After removal of 0 bases from V and 0 bases from J, the junction contained 6 bases not matched to a gene. This clone was detected ten times or more. The identical CDR3 is also encoded by other nucleotide sequences in the sample. TCRdb fed the reads to CATT. The profile shows roughly 14,000 delta-chain clones, approximately 7% of them singletons. J is TRDJ3 and V is TRDV2, with 8 bases aligning to TRDD3. This clonotype originated in a child who was a newborn, infant or young child, either healthy, febrile or measles-vaccinated (not recorded which). The sample consisted of blood. For the CDR3, the DNA is TGTGCCTGTGACACCTACTGGGGGCTCAGCTCCTGGGACACCCGACAGATGTTTTTC. It codes for CACDTYWGLSSWDTRQMFF.